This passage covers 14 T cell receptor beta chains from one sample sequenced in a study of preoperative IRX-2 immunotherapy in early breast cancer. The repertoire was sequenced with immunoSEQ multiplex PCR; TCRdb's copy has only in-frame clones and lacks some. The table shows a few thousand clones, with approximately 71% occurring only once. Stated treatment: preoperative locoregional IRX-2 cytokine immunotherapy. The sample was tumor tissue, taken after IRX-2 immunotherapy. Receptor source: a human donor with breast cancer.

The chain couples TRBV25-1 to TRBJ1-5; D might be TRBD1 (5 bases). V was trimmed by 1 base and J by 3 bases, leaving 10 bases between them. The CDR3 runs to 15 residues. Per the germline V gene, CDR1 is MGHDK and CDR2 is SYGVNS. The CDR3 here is CASSESEGPNQPQHF. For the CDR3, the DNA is TGTGCCAGCAGTGAATCGGAGGGACCCAATCAGCCCCAGCATTTT.

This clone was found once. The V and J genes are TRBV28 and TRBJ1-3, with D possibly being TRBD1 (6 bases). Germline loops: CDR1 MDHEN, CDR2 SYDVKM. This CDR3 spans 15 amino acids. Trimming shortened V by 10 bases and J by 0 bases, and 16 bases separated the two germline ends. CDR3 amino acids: CATGNRVLSGNTIYF. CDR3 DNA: TGTGCCACCGGGAACAGGGTCCTCTCTGGAAACACCATATATTTT.

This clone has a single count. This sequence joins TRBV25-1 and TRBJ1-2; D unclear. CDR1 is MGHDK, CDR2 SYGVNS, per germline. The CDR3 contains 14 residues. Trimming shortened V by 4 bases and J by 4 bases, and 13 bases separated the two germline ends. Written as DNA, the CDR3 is TGTGCCAGCAGTGTGGAGGGCCCCGGCTATGGCTACACCTTC. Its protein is CASSVEGPGYGYTF.

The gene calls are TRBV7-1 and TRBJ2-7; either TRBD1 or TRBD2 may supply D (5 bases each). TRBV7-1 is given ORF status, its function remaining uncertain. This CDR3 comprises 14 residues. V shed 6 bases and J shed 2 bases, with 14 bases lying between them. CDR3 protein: CASRPGTDPYEQYF. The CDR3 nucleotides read TGTGCCAGCAGACCCGGGACGGACCCCTACGAGCAGTACTTC.

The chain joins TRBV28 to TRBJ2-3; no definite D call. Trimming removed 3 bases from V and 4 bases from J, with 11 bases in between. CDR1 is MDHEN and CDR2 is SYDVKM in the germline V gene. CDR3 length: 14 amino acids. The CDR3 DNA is TGTGCCAGCAGTTTCAACAGAATGGCAGATACGCAGTATTTT. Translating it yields CASSFNRMADTQYF. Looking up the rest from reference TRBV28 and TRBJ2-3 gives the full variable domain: DVKVTQSSRYLVKRTGEKVFLECVQDMDHENMFWYRQDPGLGLRLIYFSYDVKMKEKGDIPEGYSVSREKKERFSLILESASTNQTSMYLCASSFNRMADTQYFGPGTRLTVL.

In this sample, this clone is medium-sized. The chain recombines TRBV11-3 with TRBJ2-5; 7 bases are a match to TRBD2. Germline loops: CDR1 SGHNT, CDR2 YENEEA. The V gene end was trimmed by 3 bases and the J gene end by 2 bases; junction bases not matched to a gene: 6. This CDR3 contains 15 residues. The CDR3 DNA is TGTGCCAGCAGCTTTCAAGCGGGACCTCAAGAGACCCAGTACTTC. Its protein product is CASSFQAGPQETQYF.

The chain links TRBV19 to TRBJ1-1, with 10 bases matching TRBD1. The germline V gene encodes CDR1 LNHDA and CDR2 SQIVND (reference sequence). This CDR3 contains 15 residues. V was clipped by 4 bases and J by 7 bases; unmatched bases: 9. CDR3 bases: TGTGCCAGTAGTACCGGGACAGGGGATGGGAGTGAAGCTTTCTTT. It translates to CASSTGTGDGSEAFF.

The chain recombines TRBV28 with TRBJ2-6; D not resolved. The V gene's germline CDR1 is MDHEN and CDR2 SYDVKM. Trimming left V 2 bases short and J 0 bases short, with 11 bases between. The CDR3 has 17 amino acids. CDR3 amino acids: CASSLRTGASGANVLTF. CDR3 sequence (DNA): TGTGCCAGCAGTTTACGAACTGGCGCCTCTGGGGCCAACGTCCTGACTTTC.

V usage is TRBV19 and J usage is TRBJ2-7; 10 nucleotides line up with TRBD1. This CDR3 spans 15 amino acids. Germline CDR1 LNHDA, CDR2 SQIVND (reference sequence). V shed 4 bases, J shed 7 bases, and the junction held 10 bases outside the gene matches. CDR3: CASSTPGTGVREQYF. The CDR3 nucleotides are TGTGCCAGTAGTACTCCCGGGACAGGGGTGCGGGAGCAGTACTTC.

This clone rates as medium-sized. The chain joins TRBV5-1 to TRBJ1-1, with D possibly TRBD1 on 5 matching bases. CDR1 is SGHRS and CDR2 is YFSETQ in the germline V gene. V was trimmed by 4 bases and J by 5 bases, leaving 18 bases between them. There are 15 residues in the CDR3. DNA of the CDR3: TGCGCCAGCAGCCTGGAAGGGAGGGGCCAGACTGAAGCTTTCTTT. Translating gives CASSLEGRGQTEAFF.

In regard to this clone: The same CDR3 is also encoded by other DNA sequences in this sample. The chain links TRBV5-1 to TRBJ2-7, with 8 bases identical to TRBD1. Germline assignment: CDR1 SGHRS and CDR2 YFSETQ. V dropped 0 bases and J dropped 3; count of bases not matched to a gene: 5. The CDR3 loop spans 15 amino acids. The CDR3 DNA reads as TGCGCCAGCAGCTTGGGAGGGACAGGAGACTACGAGCAGTACTTC. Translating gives CASSLGGTGDYEQYF.

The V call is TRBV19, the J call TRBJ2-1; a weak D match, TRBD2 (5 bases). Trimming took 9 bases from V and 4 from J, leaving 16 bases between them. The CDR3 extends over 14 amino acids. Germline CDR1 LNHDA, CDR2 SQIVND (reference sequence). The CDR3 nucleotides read TGTGCCAGCGCTCGGGAAAAGGTTTACAATGAGCAGTTCTTC. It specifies CASAREKVYNEQFF.

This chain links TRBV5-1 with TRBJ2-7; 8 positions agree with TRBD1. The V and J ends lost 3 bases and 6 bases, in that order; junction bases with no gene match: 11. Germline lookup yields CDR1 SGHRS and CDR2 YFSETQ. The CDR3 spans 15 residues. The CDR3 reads CASSWTEVTGVEQYF. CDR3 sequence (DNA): TGCGCCAGCAGCTGGACCGAAGTGACAGGGGTCGAGCAGTACTTC. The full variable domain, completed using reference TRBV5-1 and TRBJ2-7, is KAGVTQTPRYLIKTRGQQVTLSCSPISGHRSVSWYQQTPGQGLQFLFEYFSETQRNKGNFPGRFSGRQFSNSRSEMNVSTLELGDSALYLCASSWTEVTGVEQYFGPGTRLTVT.

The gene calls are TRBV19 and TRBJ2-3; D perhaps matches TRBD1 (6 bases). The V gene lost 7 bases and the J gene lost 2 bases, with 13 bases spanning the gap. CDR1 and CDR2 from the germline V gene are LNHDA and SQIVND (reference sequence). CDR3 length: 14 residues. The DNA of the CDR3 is TGTGCCAGTAAGAATGACAGGATCACAGATACGCAGTATTTT. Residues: CASKNDRITDTQYF. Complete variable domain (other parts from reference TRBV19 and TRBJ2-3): DGGITQSPKYLFRKEGQNVTLSCEQNLNHDAMYWYRQDPGQGLRLIYYSQIVNDFQKGDIAEGYSVSREKKESFPLTVTSAQKNPTAFYLCASKNDRITDTQYFGPGTRLTVL.